These 9 T cell receptor beta chains originate from one sample sequenced in a study of spatial heterogeneity in lung cancer. Study-wide points: Tumoral mutation counts were tracked by counts of expanded intratumoral alpha and beta TCRs.

TCRdb used MiXCR to reprocess the 5' RACE reads, holding one entry per CDR3 protein. The sample lists around 13,000 distinct CDR3 sequences, approximately 4.8% occurring once. Time point here: sample taken at primary tumor resection. These receptors have no known antigen. The material sequenced was lung tumor tissue, taken at surgery. Source of these receptors: a male donor with early-stage non-small cell lung cancer.

This clonotype was picked up a small number of times. Because this beta chain is a stray read in a library intended to capture alpha chains, its abundance should not be given much weight. The chain uses TRBV10-3 and TRBJ1-6; the D is unclear. Trimming removed 2 bases at V and 9 bases at J, with 14 bases between. Germline values: CDR1 ENHRY, CDR2 SYGVKD. The CDR3 is made up of 15 amino acids. This CDR3 is CAISEEEVSGSPLHF. DNA for the CDR3: TGTGCCATCAGTGAGGAGGAGGTCAGCGGTTCACCCCTCCACTTT.

In this sample, this clonotype turned up many times. Because this beta chain is a stray read in a library intended to capture alpha chains, its abundance should not be given much weight. The chain carries TRBV11-2 and TRBJ1-1, with 9 bases aligning to TRBD1. The V gene's germline CDR1 is SGHAT and CDR2 FQNNGV. The V and J ends lost 4 bases and 1 base, in that order; junction bases with no gene match: 1. This CDR3 has 14 residues. CDR3 residues: CASSSGQGNTEAFF. DNA for the CDR3: TGTGCCAGCAGCTCGGGACAGGGGAACACTGAAGCTTTCTTT.

This clonotype has at least ten counts. The library was designed around alpha chains, so this beta chain is a stray read whose abundance carries little weight. The chain has TRBV2 and TRBJ1-1; D may be TRBD1 (6 bases). This CDR3 comprises 14 residues. V was pared by 7 bases and J by 1 base, with 13 bases between. Germline CDR1 reads SNHLY; CDR2 reads FYNNEI. The CDR3 spells CASIRMGANTEAFF. CDR3 nucleotides: TGTGCCAGCATAAGGATGGGGGCGAACACTGAAGCTTTCTTT.

This clonotype is judged medium-sized. This beta chain is a stray sequence in a library constructed for alpha chains; its clone size is not meaningful. This chain links TRBV4-3 with TRBJ1-2; D remains ambiguous. The CDR3 has 16 amino acids. Trimming cost V 1 base and J 5 bases, with 17 bases left between them. Germline V gene lookup returns CDR1 LGHNA and CDR2 YSLEER. CDR3 in amino acids: CASSQVRQAEVYGYTF. In nucleotides, the CDR3 is TGCGCCAGCAGCCAAGTTCGCCAGGCGGAGGTTTATGGCTACACCTTC.

This clonotype was seen at least ten times. One end of the junction is discordant with germline, which a read error may explain. Found in a library prepared for alpha chains, this beta chain is an off-target read, and its abundance has little meaning. The chain combines TRBV10-3 with TRBJ2-5, with 8 bases that match TRBD1. This CDR3 spans 13 amino acids. Germline lookup yields CDR1 ENHRY and CDR2 SYGVKD. The CDR3 loop reads CASQGGGGETRYF. In DNA, the CDR3 is TGTGCCTCACAGGGGGGCGGCGGAGAGACCCGGTACTTC.

This clonotype was observed many times. Since it is a stray read in a library aimed at alpha chains, this beta chain has a size that is not meaningful. The chain employs TRBV4-3 and TRBJ1-2; D uncertain. Trimming shortened V by 2 bases and J by 4 bases, and 14 bases separated the two germline ends. Germline CDR1 and CDR2: LGHNA and YSLEER. The CDR3 length is 15 residues. CDR3 coding DNA: TGCGCCAGCAGCCAATCTCTCCAGCAACGCTATGGCTACACCTTC. Protein product: CASSQSLQQRYGYTF.

This clonotype ranks as medium-sized. This beta chain lies outside the target of a library built for alpha chains; its clone size means little. The rearrangement joins TRBV20-1 to TRBJ2-7; D may match TRBD1 or TRBD2 (6 bases each). The CDR3 consists of 13 residues. Deletions cut 8 bases from V and 0 bases from J, with 14 bases between. Germline V lookup: CDR1 DFQATT, CDR2 SNEGSKA (reference sequence). CDR3 DNA sequence: TGCAGTCTCCACTCGGGGGCCTCCTACGAGCAGTACTTC. Its translation: CSLHSGASYEQYF.

This clonotype was counted many times. Being off target in a library aimed at alpha chains, this beta chain has a size of little meaning. The chain carries TRBV20-1 and TRBJ2-7; 10 nucleotides line up with TRBD1. V dropped 4 bases and J dropped 3; count of bases not matched to a gene: 3. Germline CDR1 and CDR2: DFQATT and SNEGSKA (reference sequence). This CDR3 is built from 13 residues. CDR3 in amino acids: CSAKTGGNYEQYF. The CDR3, as DNA: TGCAGTGCTAAGACAGGGGGCAACTACGAGCAGTACTTC.

This clonotype has a count of ten or more. Because this beta chain is a stray read in a library intended to capture alpha chains, its abundance should not be given much weight. The CDR3 nucleotides are TGTGCCAGCAGCTTGTTGGGCTGGGGGGGCTACGAGCAGTACTTC. The encoded protein is CASSLLGWGGYEQYF. The chain links TRBV5-6 to TRBJ2-7, with TRBD2 matching 7 bases. Germline V lookup: CDR1 SGHDT, CDR2 YYEEEE. Trimming took 1 base from V and 3 from J; bases not matched to a gene: 7. CDR3 length equals 15 residues.